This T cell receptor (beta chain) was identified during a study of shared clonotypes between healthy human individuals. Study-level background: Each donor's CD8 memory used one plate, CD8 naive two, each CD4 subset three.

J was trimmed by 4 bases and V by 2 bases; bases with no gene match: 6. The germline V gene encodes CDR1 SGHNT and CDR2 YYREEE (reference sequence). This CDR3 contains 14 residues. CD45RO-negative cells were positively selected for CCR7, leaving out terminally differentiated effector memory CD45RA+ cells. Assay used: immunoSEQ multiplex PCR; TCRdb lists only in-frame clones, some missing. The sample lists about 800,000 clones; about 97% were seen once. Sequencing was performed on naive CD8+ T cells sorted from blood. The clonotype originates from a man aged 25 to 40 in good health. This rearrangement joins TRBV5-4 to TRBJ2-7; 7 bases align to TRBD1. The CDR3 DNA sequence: TGTGCCAGCAGCTTACGGGACAGCCCTTACGAGCAGTACTTC. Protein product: CASSLRDSPYEQYF.